This is a list of T cell receptor beta chains from one sample in a study of regulatory T cells in long-lasting Graves disease. A single record per CDR3 protein comes from TCRdb applying MiXCR to the multiplex PCR reads. The repertoire includes 560,000 or so distinct CDR3 sequences, 15% to 20% of them detected once, and approximately 12% sits in the top ten. These same data were also listed under a study on T cells in Graves' hyperthyroidism and ophthalmopathy.

The sample in question was peripheral blood mononuclear cells (PBMCs), obtained at new diagnosis, from a patient treated with antithyroid drugs. The receptors originated from a young man with Graves disease. CDR3s include the opening cysteine and the closing phenylalanine or tryptophan. D genes are given only for firm matches. Clone sizes are given selectively: once, few, many, or a class where the clone is expanded.

clone size: few; V gene: TRBV28; D gene: TRBD1; J gene: TRBJ1-1; CDR3 DNA: TGTGCCAGCAAAAGGACAGGGGTTATCGCTGAAGCTTTCTTT; CDR3 protein: CASKRTGVIAEAFF
clone size: many; V gene: TRBV3-1; D gene: TRBD2; J gene: TRBJ2-1; CDR3 DNA: TGTGCCAGCAGTCCTACCGGGACTAGCGGGGATGAGCAGTTCTTC; CDR3 protein: CASSPTGTSGDEQFF
clone size: .; V gene: TRBV9; D gene: TRBD1; J gene: TRBJ2-3; CDR3 DNA: TGTGCCAGCAGCGGCTTCAGGGGGACCACAGATACGCAGTATTTT; CDR3 protein: CASSGFRGTTDTQYF
clone size: many; V gene: TRBV18; D gene: .; J gene: TRBJ2-5; CDR3 DNA: TGTGCCAGCTCACCAAAGGACAGCCAAGAGACCCAGTACTTC; CDR3 protein: CASSPKDSQETQYF
clone size: many; V gene: TRBV27; D gene: TRBD2; J gene: TRBJ2-1; CDR3 DNA: TGTGCCAGCAACCTAGCGGGAGGATCGGCCTACAATGAGCAGTTCTTC; CDR3 protein: CASNLAGGSAYNEQFF
clone size: many; V gene: TRBV11-1; D gene: .; J gene: TRBJ1-2; CDR3 DNA: TGTGCCAGCAGCTTCCGGGACATAGACTATGGCTACACCTTC; CDR3 protein: CASSFRDIDYGYTF
clone size: .; V gene: TRBV7-2; D gene: TRBD1; J gene: TRBJ2-7; CDR3 DNA: TGTGCCAGCAGCTTGGGGACAGGGCCCCTCGAGCAGTACTTC; CDR3 protein: CASSLGTGPLEQYF
clone size: many; V gene: TRBV12-3/TRBV12-4; D gene: TRBD1; J gene: TRBJ1-6; CDR3 DNA: TGTGCCAGCAGTTTTAGGGGACTCAGGGGGCACTCACCCCTCCACTTT; CDR3 protein: CASSFRGLRGHSPLHF
clone size: many; V gene: TRBV28; D gene: TRBD2; J gene: TRBJ2-7; CDR3 DNA: TGTGCCAGCAGTCCCCGGGACTACCCGTACGAGCAGTACTTC; CDR3 protein: CASSPRDYPYEQYF
clone size: many; V gene: TRBV11-2; D gene: .; J gene: TRBJ2-7; CDR3 DNA: TGTGCCAGCAGTTACGGGGATCCCTACGAGCAGTACTTC; CDR3 protein: CASSYGDPYEQYF
clone size: many; V gene: TRBV15; D gene: TRBD1; J gene: TRBJ2-7; CDR3 DNA: TGTGCCACCAGCAAAGACAGGGGGCTTTACGAGCAGTACTTC; CDR3 protein: CATSKDRGLYEQYF
clone size: .; V gene: TRBV2; D gene: .; J gene: TRBJ1-2; CDR3 DNA: TGTGCCAGCAGCGCCTGGACGGGAGGCTACACCTTC; CDR3 protein: CASSAWTGGYTF
clone size: .; V gene: TRBV12-5; D gene: TRBD1; J gene: TRBJ2-7; CDR3 DNA: TGTGCTAGTGGCAGGACAGGGGCGGCCTACGAGCAGTACTTC; CDR3 protein: CASGRTGAAYEQYF
clone size: .; V gene: TRBV18; D gene: TRBD2; J gene: TRBJ2-5; CDR3 DNA: TGTGCCAGCTCACCTTCGGCTAGCGGCGAGACCCAGTACTTC; CDR3 protein: CASSPSASGETQYF
clone size: many; V gene: TRBV9; D gene: .; J gene: TRBJ2-3; CDR3 DNA: TGTGCCAGCAGCGTAGCTACTGGTGCACGCACAGATACGCAGTATTTT; CDR3 protein: CASSVATGARTDTQYF
clone size: many; V gene: TRBV12-3/TRBV12-4; D gene: .; J gene: TRBJ1-2; CDR3 DNA: TGTGCCAGCAGCCCTGACAGTTATGGCTACACCTTC; CDR3 protein: CASSPDSYGYTF
clone size: few; V gene: TRBV9; D gene: .; J gene: TRBJ2-7; CDR3 DNA: TGTGCCAGCAGCGGAGGCGCCTTCTCCTACGAGCAGTACTTC; CDR3 protein: CASSGGAFSYEQYF
clone size: few; V gene: TRBV9; D gene: TRBD1; J gene: TRBJ2-1; CDR3 DNA: TGTGCCAGCAGCGTAGCGGGACAGGGGCACAATGAGCAGTTCTTC; CDR3 protein: CASSVAGQGHNEQFF
clone size: .; V gene: TRBV9; D gene: .; J gene: TRBJ1-6; CDR3 DNA: TGTGCCAGCAGCGCCTCTACAGGGCCCTATAATTCACCCCTCCACTTT; CDR3 protein: CASSASTGPYNSPLHF
clone size: many; V gene: TRBV7-8; D gene: TRBD2; J gene: TRBJ2-3; CDR3 DNA: TGTGCCAGCAGCACTAGCGGGAGGATTGGAGATACGCAGTATTTT; CDR3 protein: CASSTSGRIGDTQYF
clone size: .; V gene: TRBV20-1; D gene: .; J gene: TRBJ2-7; CDR3 DNA: TGCAGTGGAGGGACCGCGAGTGGGCGCCCAAACTACGAGCAGTACTTC; CDR3 protein: CSGGTASGRPNYEQYF
clone size: many; V gene: TRBV28; D gene: .; J gene: TRBJ1-2; CDR3 DNA: TGTGCCAGCAACCTCGTCGGGCCTGGCTACACCTTC; CDR3 protein: CASNLVGPGYTF
clone size: .; V gene: TRBV12-3/TRBV12-4; D gene: TRBD2; J gene: TRBJ2-2; CDR3 DNA: TGTGCCAGCAGTGTATTATCGGGGGGCACCGGGGAGCTGTTTTTT; CDR3 protein: CASSVLSGGTGELFF
clone size: .; V gene: TRBV25-1; D gene: .; J gene: TRBJ2-5; CDR3 DNA: TGTGCCAGCAATACTCCCAGTGGGAGACAAGAGACCCAGTACTTC; CDR3 protein: CASNTPSGRQETQYF
clone size: many; V gene: TRBV20-1; D gene: TRBD2; J gene: TRBJ2-1; CDR3 DNA: TGCAGTGCTGCGGGGGGCGCTAACAATGAGCAGTTCTTC; CDR3 protein: CSAAGGANNEQFF
clone size: many; V gene: TRBV28; D gene: .; J gene: TRBJ2-5; CDR3 DNA: TGTGCCAGCAGTTTGGTCCCTATGGCTCGGGAGACCCAGTACTTC; CDR3 protein: CASSLVPMARETQYF
clone size: few; V gene: TRBV4-2; D gene: .; J gene: TRBJ1-5; CDR3 DNA: TGTGCCAGCAGCCAAGAACAGGTATACAATCAGCCCCAGCATTTT; CDR3 protein: CASSQEQVYNQPQHF
clone size: .; V gene: TRBV30; D gene: .; J gene: TRBJ1-6; CDR3 DNA: TGTGCCTGGAGTGAGCTCGACGGCAGTTATTCACCCCTCCACTTT; CDR3 protein: CAWSELDGSYSPLHF
clone size: few; V gene: TRBV5-1; D gene: TRBD1; J gene: TRBJ2-7; CDR3 DNA: TGCGCCAGCAGCTTACGCCGGGACAGGGAGTACTACGAGCAGTACTTC; CDR3 protein: CASSLRRDREYYEQYF
clone size: .; V gene: TRBV15; D gene: .; J gene: TRBJ1-3; CDR3 DNA: TGTGCCACCAGCAGAGACTGGGAACTCTCTGGAAACACCATATATTTT; CDR3 protein: CATSRDWELSGNTIYF